The 24 T cell receptor beta chains below were found in one sample sequenced in a study of CXCR3-negative and CXCR3-positive naive CD8 T cells. UMI-labeled 5' RACE yielded the TRB cDNA libraries. TCRdb reanalyzed the 5' RACE reads and collapses them to one entry per CDR3 protein, without DNA. The sample holds some 40,000 distinct CDR3 sequences. The sample consisted of memory CD8+ T cells from blood. The source is a human donor in good health. Some clones in this sample may be carry-over from other donors' samples.

The chain is built from TRBV4-3 and TRBJ1-4; no DNA is available, so the TRBD1 call from TCRdb remains unchecked. This CDR3 region has 15 residues. Germline lookup yields CDR1 LGHNA and CDR2 YSLEER. CDR3 residues: CASSQDGAENEKLFF.

The genes are TRBV13 and TRBJ2-7; TCRdb selects TRBD2, and the lack of DNA leaves this call unchecked. CDR1 is PRHDT and CDR2 is FYEKMQ in the germline V gene (reference sequence). CDR3 length: 16 residues. The CDR3 is CASSPRTSGIAYEQYF. The variable domain in full, completed from reference TRBV13 and TRBJ2-7, reads AAGVIQSPRHLIKEKRETATLKCYPIPRHDTVYWYQQGPGQDPQFLISFYEKMQSDKGSIPDRFSAQQFSDYHSELNMSSLELGDSALYFCASSPRTSGIAYEQYFGPGTRLTVT.

J is TRBJ2-3 and V is TRBV6-4. Germline V gene data show CDR1 as MRHNA and CDR2 as SNTAGT. The CDR3 extends over 14 amino acids. The CDR3 sequence: CASSGSSGTDTQYF.

The chain has TRBV6-5 and TRBJ2-7; TCRdb reports TRBD1, a call that lacks DNA to check it against. CDR1 and CDR2 from the germline V gene are MNHEY and SVGAGI. The CDR3 is 15 amino acids. The CDR3 is CASSVATGVNYEQYF.

J is TRBJ2-7 and V is TRBV28. The length of the CDR3 is 12 residues. CDR1 MDHEN and CDR2 SYDVKM come from the germline V gene. The CDR3: CASTSVSYEQYF.

The rearrangement uses TRBV28 and TRBJ2-7; TCRdb selects TRBD2, and the lack of DNA leaves this call unchecked. CDR1 is MDHEN, CDR2 SYDVKM, per germline. The CDR3 length is 14 residues. CDR3: CASSLGGTSDEQYF.

The chain employs TRBV7-9 and TRBJ1-1; the TRBD1 assignment by TCRdb is unverifiable without DNA. Germline assignment: CDR1 SEHNR and CDR2 FQNEAQ (reference sequence). This CDR3 has 11 amino acids. CDR3: CASSGGTEAFF.

The chain recombines TRBV20-1 with TRBJ2-1; TCRdb gives TRBD1 as the D gene, but with no DNA this cannot be confirmed. CDR3 length equals 15 residues. The germline V gene encodes CDR1 DFQATT and CDR2 SNEGSKA (reference sequence). CDR3 sequence reads: CSARDPGTAYNEQFF.

The chain links TRBV3-1 to TRBJ1-1. The CDR3 totals 16 residues. Germline V gene data show CDR1 as LGHDT and CDR2 as YNNKEL (reference sequence). CDR3 amino acids: CASSQTGPSTAPEAFF.

The gene calls are TRBV6-6 and TRBJ2-1. Germline-derived CDR1 and CDR2 are MNHNY and SVGAGI (reference sequence). The CDR3 spans 16 residues. Here the CDR3 reads CASSYSLGDAYNEQFF.

The gene calls are TRBV28 and TRBJ2-7; TCRdb gives TRBD2 as the D gene, but with no DNA this cannot be confirmed. The germline CDR1 and CDR2 sequences are MDHEN and SYDVKM. CDR3 length equals 14 residues. This chain's CDR3 is CASSPSGEGYEQYF.

This rearrangement joins TRBV4-3 to TRBJ2-7; the D call from TCRdb, TRBD2, cannot be confirmed without DNA. CDR3 length: 17 residues. Germline loops: CDR1 LGHNA, CDR2 YSLEER. CDR3 loop: CASSQDFGSSGSYEQYF.

V and J are TRBV28 and TRBJ2-4. The CDR3 has 14 residues. Germline V gene data show CDR1 as MDHEN and CDR2 as SYDVKM. CDR3 protein: CASSPVLAKNIQYF.

The chain is built from TRBV28 and TRBJ1-6; TCRdb designates TRBD1, a call that cannot be tested without DNA. Looked up from germline, CDR1 is MDHEN and CDR2 is SYDVKM. The CDR3 loop spans 19 amino acids. The CDR3 spells CASSSPGQQTTFYRSPLHF. Full variable domain (missing parts from reference TRBV28 and TRBJ1-6): DVKVTQSSRYLVKRTGEKVFLECVQDMDHENMFWYRQDPGLGLRLIYFSYDVKMKEKGDIPEGYSVSREKKERFSLILESASTNQTSMYLCASSSPGQQTTFYRSPLHFGNGTRLTVT.

The rearrangement links TRBV7-2 to TRBJ2-1; TCRdb names TRBD2, which stays unverified in the absence of DNA. CDR1 and CDR2 from the germline V gene are SGHTA and FQGNSA. The CDR3 is 19 residues long. CDR3 protein: CASSLVALAGVSSYNEQFF.

The V call is TRBV7-9, the J call TRBJ2-3; TCRdb reports TRBD2, a call that lacks DNA to check it against. Germline CDR1 and CDR2: SEHNR and FQNEAQ (reference sequence). The CDR3 has 15 amino acids. The CDR3 spells CASSPPTSGEDTQYF.

The V gene is TRBV5-5, the J gene TRBJ2-3; TCRdb outputs TRBD2, but without DNA this stays unchecked. Germline CDR1 SGHKS, CDR2 YYEKEE (reference sequence). This CDR3 is built from 17 residues. CDR3 region: CASSLAPGLADTDTQYF.

The CDR3 spells CSASPGGTEAFF. The V gene is TRBV20-1, the J gene TRBJ1-1; TCRdb calls TRBD1, which cannot be checked without DNA. Germline CDR1 is DFQATT and CDR2 is SNEGSKA (reference sequence). CDR3 length equals 12 residues.

V gene TRBV10-3 combines with J gene TRBJ1-1. Germline V CDR1 and CDR2: ENHRY, SYGVKD. The CDR3 consists of 11 residues. The CDR3: CAILVNTEAFF.

The chain carries TRBV6-2 or TRBV6-3 and TRBJ2-3; the TRBD1 assignment by TCRdb is unverifiable without DNA. The V gene's germline CDR1 is MNHEY and CDR2 SVGEGT. CDR3 length: 16 residues. The CDR3 here is CASSYSWDRDTDTQYF.

This clonotype counts as medium-sized by frequency. The rearrangement links TRBV11-2 to TRBJ2-1; TCRdb picks TRBD1, but there is no DNA to check that call. The CDR3 sequence is 17 residues long. CDR1 SGHAT and CDR2 FQNNGV come from the germline V gene. CDR3 residues: CASSLGTGAVLYNEQFF.

The chain recombines TRBV7-2 with TRBJ1-6. Germline V gene data show CDR1 as SGHTA and CDR2 as FQGNSA. This CDR3 has 17 amino acids. CDR3 protein: CASSLVSGSGYNSPLHF.

J is TRBJ1-2 and V is TRBV4-3; the D call from TCRdb, TRBD1, cannot be confirmed without DNA. Germline values: CDR1 LGHNA, CDR2 YSLEER. CDR3 length: 15 residues. CDR3 sequence reads: CASSQVKGPNYGYTF.

V usage is TRBV4-1 and J usage is TRBJ1-5; TCRdb proposes TRBD1, but this gene call is untestable without DNA. The CDR3 sequence is 15 residues long. Germline values: CDR1 MGHRA, CDR2 YSYEKL. CDR3 protein: CASSQVVGPNQPQHF.